The rows below give T cell receptor beta chains drawn from one sample of a study of cytomegalovirus exposure and HLA in healthy donors. TCRdb's table, derived via immunoSEQ multiplex PCR, lists solely in-frame clones and lacks some. The table for this sample gives 150,000 to 200,000 clones. Sample: PBMCs. The receptors come from a boy aged 5-17 years in good health and CMV-seronegative. Each CDR3 is given with its conserved first and last residue. A D gene is named only where the DNA matches it firmly.

j_gene: TRBJ2-7
d_gene: -
v_gene: TRBV18
CDR3nt: TGTGCCAGCCTACGCCCTGACAGGCCCTACGAGCAGTACTTC
CDR3aa: CASLRPDRPYEQYF

j_gene: TRBJ2-3
d_gene: -
v_gene: TRBV7-3
CDR3nt: TGTGCCAGCAGCTTAATGCCCGCGGATACGCAGTATTTT
CDR3aa: CASSLMPADTQYF

j_gene: TRBJ1-1
d_gene: TRBD1
v_gene: TRBV5-4
CDR3nt: TGTGCCAGCAGCCCTTATGGACAGGAGATGAACACTGAAGCTTTCTTT
CDR3aa: CASSPYGQEMNTEAFF

j_gene: TRBJ1-2
d_gene: -
v_gene: TRBV5-5
CDR3nt: TGTGCCAGCACCCTTGGAGGGGTCTCAGCCTTC
CDR3aa: CASTLGGVSAF

j_gene: TRBJ2-5
d_gene: -
v_gene: TRBV14
CDR3nt: TGTGCCAGCAGCCAAGATCCCTATTCCGCCCAGTACTTC
CDR3aa: CASSQDPYSAQYF

j_gene: TRBJ2-7
d_gene: TRBD1
v_gene: TRBV6-1
CDR3nt: TGTGCCAGCAGTGAAACAGGGGGCACCTACGAGCAGTACTTC
CDR3aa: CASSETGGTYEQYF

j_gene: TRBJ1-2
d_gene: -
v_gene: TRBV11-2
CDR3nt: TGTGCCAGCAGCCCCGACAGCCTTGGCTACACCTTC
CDR3aa: CASSPDSLGYTF

j_gene: TRBJ1-4
d_gene: -
v_gene: TRBV28
CDR3nt: TGTGCCAGCAGTCCCATGGGGGGAGAACTGTTTTTT
CDR3aa: CASSPMGGELFF

j_gene: TRBJ1-4
d_gene: -
v_gene: TRBV7-6
CDR3nt: TGTGCCAGCAGCCTGAGTGCGGTCTCCGAAAAACTGTTTTTT
CDR3aa: CASSLSAVSEKLFF

j_gene: TRBJ1-6
d_gene: -
v_gene: TRBV4-1
CDR3nt: TGCGCCAGCAGCCAACTTTCTCCGGATTCACCCCTCCACTTT
CDR3aa: CASSQLSPDSPLHF

j_gene: TRBJ1-5
d_gene: -
v_gene: TRBV28
CDR3nt: TGTGCCAGCACCCAGGGACTCAATCAGCCCCAGCATTTT
CDR3aa: CASTQGLNQPQHF

j_gene: TRBJ2-2
d_gene: TRBD2
v_gene: TRBV20-1
CDR3nt: TGCAGTGCTTCAGCGGGGGGGCTACCGTTTTTT
CDR3aa: CSASAGGLPFF

j_gene: TRBJ2-6
d_gene: -
v_gene: TRBV5-1
CDR3nt: TGCGCCAGCACCATCTACGGGTCCCCAATCTCTGGGGCCAACGTCCTGACTTTC
CDR3aa: CASTIYGSPISGANVLTF

j_gene: TRBJ1-2
d_gene: -
v_gene: TRBV6-6
CDR3nt: TGTGCCAGCAGTTACTCGACGGGTTTCGAGTATGGCTACACCTTC
CDR3aa: CASSYSTGFEYGYTF

j_gene: TRBJ1-4
d_gene: -
v_gene: TRBV27
CDR3nt: TGTGCCAGCCCTTGGGGGCCCGTCAATGAAAAACTGTTTTTT
CDR3aa: CASPWGPVNEKLFF

j_gene: TRBJ2-1
d_gene: -
v_gene: TRBV13
CDR3nt: TGTGCCAGCACACAGGGGACTTCGTCCCTGAGCTCCTACAATGAGCAGTTCTTC
CDR3aa: CASTQGTSSLSSYNEQFF

j_gene: TRBJ1-2
d_gene: TRBD1
v_gene: TRBV7-2
CDR3nt: TGTGCCAGCAGCTTAGGACAGGGGAATTGGGGCTACACCTTC
CDR3aa: CASSLGQGNWGYTF

j_gene: TRBJ2-7
d_gene: TRBD1
v_gene: TRBV27
CDR3nt: TGTGCCAGCAGATACGGACAGGGTTCGTACGAGCAGTACTTC
CDR3aa: CASRYGQGSYEQYF

j_gene: TRBJ2-2
d_gene: TRBD1
v_gene: TRBV4-1
CDR3nt: TGCGCCAGCAGCCAATGGACAGGAGCCGGGGAGCTGTTTTTT
CDR3aa: CASSQWTGAGELFF

j_gene: TRBJ1-2
d_gene: -
v_gene: TRBV30
CDR3nt: TGTGCCTGGACAGCCGGGACATCTAAAGGACGGTATGGCTACACCTTC
CDR3aa: CAWTAGTSKGRYGYTF

j_gene: TRBJ2-5
d_gene: TRBD1
v_gene: TRBV7-2
CDR3nt: TGTGCCAGCAGTTCCCACAGGGGGCGCTTCGTAGAGACCCAGTACTTC
CDR3aa: CASSSHRGRFVETQYF

j_gene: TRBJ1-3
d_gene: -
v_gene: TRBV7-8
CDR3nt: TGTGCCAGCAGCTCGCGGGACGGCGGGTCAAACACCATATATTTT
CDR3aa: CASSSRDGGSNTIYF

j_gene: TRBJ2-3
d_gene: -
v_gene: TRBV14
CDR3nt: TGTGCCAGCAGCCCCCCTTCTAACACAGATACGCAGTATTTT
CDR3aa: CASSPPSNTDTQYF

j_gene: TRBJ2-2
d_gene: TRBD2
v_gene: TRBV7-8
CDR3nt: TGTGCCAGCAGCTTAGGAATCCCTAGCGGGGTCTTAAACACCGGGGAGCTGTTTTTT
CDR3aa: CASSLGIPSGVLNTGELFF

j_gene: TRBJ1-5
d_gene: TRBD1
v_gene: TRBV28
CDR3nt: TGTGCCAGCAGTCCACTATGGACAGGGGGCGGTCAGCCCCAGCATTTT
CDR3aa: CASSPLWTGGGQPQHF

j_gene: TRBJ2-1
d_gene: -
v_gene: TRBV29-1
CDR3nt: TGCAGCGTTGATCTGGGCGGGTTAGGGAGCTCCTACAATGAGCAGTTCTTC
CDR3aa: CSVDLGGLGSSYNEQFF

j_gene: TRBJ2-2
d_gene: TRBD2
v_gene: TRBV28
CDR3nt: TGTGCCAGCAGATTCAACCCGGGGGGGACCGGGGAGCTGTTTTTT
CDR3aa: CASRFNPGGTGELFF

j_gene: TRBJ1-2
d_gene: -
v_gene: TRBV6-6
CDR3nt: TGTGCCAGCACCCTGGGGGGTAACTATGGCTACACCTTC
CDR3aa: CASTLGGNYGYTF

j_gene: TRBJ1-5
d_gene: TRBD1
v_gene: TRBV29-1
CDR3nt: TGCAGCGTTGGAGAGGGGGCCCTCAATCAGCCCCAGCATTTT
CDR3aa: CSVGEGALNQPQHF

j_gene: TRBJ2-5
d_gene: TRBD2
v_gene: TRBV18
CDR3nt: TGTGCCAGCTCACTCGTGGCCCTAGCGGGGGCCAAAGAGACCCAGTACTTC
CDR3aa: CASSLVALAGAKETQYF

j_gene: TRBJ2-7
d_gene: TRBD2
v_gene: TRBV27
CDR3nt: TGTGCCAGCAGCTCGTTCGGCGGGAGCTACGAGCAGTACTTC
CDR3aa: CASSSFGGSYEQYF

j_gene: TRBJ2-7
d_gene: TRBD1
v_gene: TRBV30
CDR3nt: TGTGCCTGGAGTAAGGGGGCGGGCTCTTACGAGCAGTACTTC
CDR3aa: CAWSKGAGSYEQYF

j_gene: TRBJ2-2
d_gene: -
v_gene: TRBV5-1
CDR3nt: TGCGCCGCGTCCAGGGACACCGGGGAGCTGTTTTTT
CDR3aa: CAASRDTGELFF

j_gene: TRBJ2-1
d_gene: TRBD2
v_gene: TRBV12-5
CDR3nt: TGTGCTAGTGTCGATAGCGGGGGGGACAATGAGCAGTTCTTC
CDR3aa: CASVDSGGDNEQFF

j_gene: TRBJ2-2
d_gene: -
v_gene: TRBV29-1
CDR3nt: TGCAGCGTCCGCGAGCGGTCGAACACCGGGGAGCTGTTTTTT
CDR3aa: CSVRERSNTGELFF

j_gene: TRBJ1-2
d_gene: -
v_gene: TRBV9
CDR3nt: TGTGCCAGCAGCGTCAGGGAGGGCTTCTATGGCTACACCTTC
CDR3aa: CASSVREGFYGYTF

j_gene: TRBJ1-1
d_gene: -
v_gene: TRBV5-1
CDR3nt: TGCGCCAGCAGCCCGGGGGATCTGAACACTGAAGCTTTCTTT
CDR3aa: CASSPGDLNTEAFF

j_gene: TRBJ1-5
d_gene: -
v_gene: TRBV5-1
CDR3nt: TGCGCCAGCAGCTTGGGGACAGAGCATCAGCCCCAGCATTTT
CDR3aa: CASSLGTEHQPQHF

j_gene: TRBJ2-7
d_gene: TRBD1
v_gene: TRBV5-6
CDR3nt: TGTGCCAGCAGCTTGTCTTTTGTCTCGGGACAGAGAATCTACGAGCAGTACTTC
CDR3aa: CASSLSFVSGQRIYEQYF

j_gene: TRBJ2-1
d_gene: -
v_gene: TRBV11-2
CDR3nt: TGTGCCAGCAGTGACGGGGTCCGAGAGCAGTTCTTC
CDR3aa: CASSDGVREQFF

j_gene: TRBJ1-2
d_gene: -
v_gene: TRBV4-3
CDR3nt: TGCGCCAGCAGCCAAGATCCCCGGGATGGCTACACCTTC
CDR3aa: CASSQDPRDGYTF

j_gene: TRBJ1-5
d_gene: TRBD1
v_gene: TRBV7-9
CDR3nt: TGTGCCAGCAGCTGGGGGACAGAGGGCCAGCCCCAGCATTTT
CDR3aa: CASSWGTEGQPQHF

j_gene: TRBJ1-4
d_gene: -
v_gene: TRBV28
CDR3nt: TGTGCCAGCAGTTTTGACAGTGCAACTAATGAAAAACTGTTTTTT
CDR3aa: CASSFDSATNEKLFF

j_gene: TRBJ1-2
d_gene: -
v_gene: TRBV28
CDR3nt: TGTGCCAGCAGTACCTGGGGGGATAACTATGGCTACACCTTC
CDR3aa: CASSTWGDNYGYTF

j_gene: TRBJ2-3
d_gene: -
v_gene: TRBV7-9
CDR3nt: TGTGCCAGCAGCTGGGTGGAGATAGATACGCAGTATTTT
CDR3aa: CASSWVEIDTQYF

j_gene: TRBJ1-1
d_gene: TRBD1
v_gene: TRBV14
CDR3nt: TGTGCCAGCAGCAAGACAGGGGGCCCTGAAGCTTTCTTT
CDR3aa: CASSKTGGPEAFF

j_gene: TRBJ1-6
d_gene: TRBD1
v_gene: TRBV5-6
CDR3nt: TGTGCCAGCAGCTTGGGAGGACAGGGGGATTCACCCCTCCACTTT
CDR3aa: CASSLGGQGDSPLHF

j_gene: TRBJ2-1
d_gene: -
v_gene: TRBV27
CDR3nt: TGTGCCAGCAGTTTCGGGGTACGGTACAATGAGCAGTTCTTC
CDR3aa: CASSFGVRYNEQFF

j_gene: TRBJ2-1
d_gene: -
v_gene: TRBV4-1
CDR3nt: TGCGCCAGCAGCCAAGAAGACGAAGGGGTCCGATCCGATTTTTACAATGAGCAGTTCTTC
CDR3aa: CASSQEDEGVRSDFYNEQFF

j_gene: TRBJ1-4
d_gene: -
v_gene: TRBV28
CDR3nt: TGTGCCAGCAGTTCCTCCCCGGGGATCGTTGAAAAACTGTTTTTT
CDR3aa: CASSSSPGIVEKLFF

j_gene: TRBJ1-2
d_gene: TRBD1
v_gene: TRBV7-8
CDR3nt: TGTGCCAGCACCGCAGGGGGCGAGGCCTATGGCTACACCTTC
CDR3aa: CASTAGGEAYGYTF

j_gene: TRBJ1-1
d_gene: TRBD1
v_gene: TRBV5-8
CDR3nt: TGTGCCAGCAGCTTGGAGATCGGGACAGCCATTGAAGCTTTCTTT
CDR3aa: CASSLEIGTAIEAFF

j_gene: TRBJ2-7
d_gene: -
v_gene: TRBV7-2
CDR3nt: TGTGCCAGCAGCTTAATCCCTGCTGGCCACGAGCAGTACTTC
CDR3aa: CASSLIPAGHEQYF

j_gene: TRBJ2-5
d_gene: TRBD2
v_gene: TRBV4-1
CDR3nt: TGCGCCAGCAGCCTGGCCCCGGGGGGGGTAGGGGTAGAGACCCAATACTTC
CDR3aa: CASSLAPGGVGVETQYF

j_gene: TRBJ1-6
d_gene: -
v_gene: TRBV7-2
CDR3nt: TGTGCCAGCAGCTTAGTATATAATTCACCCCTCCACTTT
CDR3aa: CASSLVYNSPLHF

j_gene: TRBJ2-1
d_gene: TRBD2
v_gene: TRBV2
CDR3nt: TGTGCCAGCTCGGTACTAGCGGGGGGAGATGAGCAGTTCTTC
CDR3aa: CASSVLAGGDEQFF

j_gene: TRBJ2-3
d_gene: -
v_gene: TRBV9
CDR3nt: TGTGCCAGCAGCGTCGCCTTACCAGGGGCGGGCACAGATACGCAGTATTTT
CDR3aa: CASSVALPGAGTDTQYF